This T cell receptor (beta chain) is drawn from a study of T cell responses to AZD1222 COVID-19 vaccine listed by TCRdb under 2021. Concerning the study at large: TCR sequencing was performed for approximately 240 trial participants, of whom about 200 were given two doses of AZD1222 and around 25 were given two doses of MenACWY control vaccine. Enrollment into the trials was organized by age into subgroups of 18-55, 56-69 and 70-plus years, and those subgroups contained approximately 150, 30 and 60 TCR-sequenced participants, respectively.

The CDR3 regions of human TCRbeta chains were subjected to immunosequencing. In the paper's pipeline: TCRs in the repertoires were compared against a reference library of SARS-CoV-2-specific TCRs that had been generated with the MIRA antigen-specificity platform. Breadth meant the fraction of unique TCRs that were SARS-CoV-2-associated, whereas depth meant the fraction of total T cells that were SARS-CoV-2-associated. Using the MIRA data, each spike-specific TCR was mapped to the spike region that the TCR reacts to and placed in a CD4 or CD8 class. Log10-transformed breadth and depth values were compared by one-way ANOVA with Sidak's multiple comparisons tests. Imported from immuneACCESS, the table was reduced by TCRdb to in-frame sequences with V and J called. These copies leave out some clones; in studies compared against another copy, an unresolved V gene accounts for under half, and the cause of the remainder is not known. The V and J calls and the clone size are those of that table, but D and trimming were determined from the DNA. For this sample the table gives 140,000 or so clones, of which around nine tenths were detected only once. Of the sample, around 3.1% falls within the top ten clones.

V is pared back by 10 bases and J by 4 bases, with 14 bases lying between the germline termini. From cysteine to phenylalanine, the CDR3 is 13 amino acids long. Only CDR3 DNA is held: 39 bases, read in frame from base 1. The germline V gene yields MNHEY for CDR1 and SVGAGI for CDR2. Reading the label with the study, this specimen's time point is: about 28 days (+/-7) after the second vaccine dose. AZD1222 recipients with second doses at about 4 weeks or about 12 weeks were pooled, because spike-specific TCR depth and breadth did not differ between schedules. Vaccinee samples were obtained from the UK trials COV001 and COV002, which included a single-blind randomized controlled phase 2/3 trial of AZD1222 (ChAdOx1 nCoV-19) in healthy adults. For TCRbeta chain sequencing, PBMC samples were collected from trial participants at day 0 and at day 28 after the second dose. What the study reported, not specific to this receptor: Reportedly, close to half of the unique spike-specific TCRs recognized epitopes lying outside the regions that are mutated in the B.1.351 and B.1.1.7 variants. A significant rise in spike-specific TCR breadth and depth was observed after two AZD1222 doses relative to day 0 and relative to MenACWY recipients. The vaccine-associated CD4 TCRs covered the entire spike protein, and the dominant responses fell in regions 160-218 and 743-854. Conclusions about previously exposed vaccinees are limited, since just six AZD1222 recipients were seropositive for SARS-CoV-2 at baseline. The 56-69-year group was small, and its depth increase did not reach significance, likely because of low power. Most participants were white British and females outnumbered males, and the authors suggested that clonal diversity may have been underestimated. Because no day 14 peak-response samples were available, repertoires were characterized only after the peak T cell response.

Concerning this clone: Its antigen specificity is not known. One base away there is no much larger clone; base qualities are not given.

This specimen was peripheral blood, taken 28 days after the second AZD1222 dose. This sequence originates from an adult who received the AZD1222 COVID-19 vaccine. The chain uses TRBV6-5 and TRBJ1-5; a tentative D match to TRBD1 spans 6 bases. The sequenced DNA: TGTGCCACAGGACAGAATATTAATCAGCCCCAGCATTTT. This sequence encodes CATGQNINQPQHF.